These T cell receptor beta chains were read from a single sample in a study of tumor-infiltrating lymphocytes in primary liver carcinoma. One entry per CDR3 protein results from TCRdb running MiXCR on the multiplex PCR reads. The sample shows around 25,000 distinct CDR3 sequences, approximately 77% of them seen only once. The sample taken for sequencing was liver tumor tissue from sampling region 5. The receptors stem from a woman under 40 with primary liver carcinoma and hepatitis B virus infection. Each CDR3 is given with its conserved first and last residue. A D gene is named only where the DNA matches it firmly. Not all rows give a size; the values are once, few, many and, for expanded clones, a class.

abundance	d_gene	v_gene	j_gene	CDR3aa	CDR3nt
large	TRBD2	TRBV11-1	TRBJ2-2	CASSRVMAGVSGELFF	TGTGCCAGCAGCAGGGTTATGGCGGGAGTGTCCGGGGAGCTGTTTTTT
-	-	TRBV6-5	TRBJ2-7	CASSYKDSSSYEQFF	TGTGCGAGCAGTTACAAGGACAGCAGCTCCTACGAGCAGTTCTTT
-	-	TRBV4-3	TRBJ2-1	CTSSQDWGYAYNQQFF	TGCACCAGCAGCCAAGATTGGGGCTACGCCTACAATCAGCAGTTCTTC
few	-	TRBV5-4	TRBJ1-4	CVSSFNMGLNEKLFF	TGTGTCAGCAGCTTCAACATGGGACTTAATGAAAAACTGTTTTTT
-	-	TRBV7-6	TRBJ2-3	CASSLERSTDTQYF	TGTGCCAGCAGCTTAGAACGAAGCACAGATACGCAGTATTTT
-	TRBD2	TRBV29-1	TRBJ2-1	CSAVVLAGYNEEFF	TGCAGCGCCGTCGTGCTAGCGGGCTACAATGAGGAGTTCTTC
-	-	TRBV6-1	TRBJ2-7	CASSLGRRATYEQYF	TGTGCCAGCAGCCTCGGTCGTCGGGCGACCTACGAGCAGTACTTC
medium-sized	-	TRBV12-3/TRBV12-4	TRBJ1-3	CAARAGNTIYF	TGTGCCGCCAGGGCCGGAAACACCATATATTTT
-	-	TRBV11-1	TRBJ2-2	CASNRVMTRVSRELFF	TGTGCCAGCAACAGGGTTATGACGAGAGTGTCCCGGGAGCTGTTTTTT
-	-	TRBV10-3	TRBJ1-1	CAISESTWMLTGAFF	TGTGCCATCAGTGAGTCGACATGGATGTTGACTGGAGCTTTCTTT
-	TRBD2	TRBV4-3	TRBJ2-3	CAGSQDPLSSGRAVTTDTQYF	TGCGCCGGCAGCCAAGACCCCTTATCTAGCGGGAGGGCGGTGACAACAGATACGCAGTATTTT
-	-	TRBV29-1	TRBJ2-1	CNAAGLVGYNEQFF	TGCAACGCCGCAGGGCTAGTGGGCTACAATGAGCAGTTCTTC
-	TRBD1	TRBV6-6	TRBJ1-5	CASSYGAGGNQPRHF	TGTGCTAGCAGTTACGGGGCAGGGGGCAATCAGCCCCGGCATTTT
-	TRBD2	TRBV11-2	TRBJ2-1	CANSLSLGGSYNKQFF	TGTGCCAACAGCTTAAGCCTGGGCGGGAGCTACAATAAGCAGTTCTTC
-	-	TRBV12-3/TRBV12-4	TRBJ2-3	CASSFPLPSTGAQYF	TGTGCCAGCAGTTTTCCCCTTCCCAGCACAGGTGCGCAGTATTTT
-	TRBD1	TRBV12-3/TRBV12-4	TRBJ1-2	CASSPTGAGNCGYTF	TGTGCCAGTAGTCCAACAGGGGCCGGTAACTGTGGCTACACCTTC
-	-	TRBV21-1	TRBJ2-1	CACSKSWAEQFF	TGTGCCTGCAGCAAATCTTGGGCTGAGCAGTTCTTC
-	TRBD2	TRBV4-3	TRBJ2-2	CASSVLEGGPRSSTGELLF	TGCGCCAGCAGCGTACTAGAGGGAGGGCCCCGTTCGAGCACCGGGGAGCTGTTATTT
-	-	TRBV29-1	TRBJ2-5	CSVTTRRLCVGTQYF	TGCAGCGTTACCACCCGGAGGCTTTGTGTTGGGACCCAGTACTTC
few	TRBD2	TRBV7-8	TRBJ2-7	CVSSSRLAGSTEQYF	TGTGTCAGCAGCTCACGACTAGCGGGATCTACCGAGCAGTACTTC
-	-	TRBV15	TRBJ2-1	CATSRDRDPAYNEQLF	TGTGCCACCAGTAGAGACCGGGACCCGGCCTACAATGAGCAGTTATTC
-	-	TRBV11-2	TRBJ2-1	CASSMSLDGSYNEQFF	TGTGCCAGCAGCATGAGCCTGGACGGGAGTTACAATGAGCAGTTCTTC
-	TRBD2	TRBV4-3	TRBJ2-3	CASSQDPPRTSGNTDMQYF	TGCGCCAGCAGTCAAGATCCGCCTCGGACTAGCGGGAACACAGATATGCAGTATTTT
once	-	TRBV12-3/TRBV12-4	TRBJ2-5	CTSSTCPGSGETQYF	TGTACCAGCAGCACATGCCCCGGGAGCGGAGAGACCCAGTACTTC
-	-	TRBV11-1	TRBJ2-5	CVSSWAGGTGTKYF	-
-	TRBD2	TRBV11-1	TRBJ2-2	CASSRLIAGVSGDLFF	TGTGCCAGCAGCAGGCTTATAGCGGGAGTGTCCGGGGACCTGTTTTTT
-	TRBD2	TRBV5-4	TRBJ2-3	CASSLAGTSGSRFSDTQYF	TGTGCCAGCAGCTTGGCGGGGACTAGCGGGAGTCGGTTCAGCGATACGCAGTATTTT
-	TRBD2	TRBV11-1	TRBJ2-1	CAGKTGTSGYNERFF	TGTGCCGGCAAGACCGGGACTAGCGGTTACAATGAGCGGTTCTTC
-	TRBD2	TRBV28	TRBJ2-7	CSSSSPYEGLAYEQYF	TGTTCCAGCAGTTCTCCCTACGAGGGACTAGCCTACGAGCAGTACTTC
-	TRBD1	TRBV16	TRBJ1-1	CASSRRQGRGTEVFF	TGTGCCAGCAGCCGTCGACAGGGACGGGGCACTGAAGTTTTCTTT
medium-sized	-	TRBV10-3	TRBJ1-4	CAISDSGRNEKLFF	TGTGCCATCAGTGATTCGGGGCGGAATGAAAAACTGTTTTTT
-	-	TRBV5-4	TRBJ2-7	CSSSPGGGSSYEQYF	TGTTCCAGCAGCCCCGGCGGGGGCTCCTCCTACGAGCAGTACTTC
-	TRBD2	TRBV30	TRBJ2-1	CAWRLAELSYNDQFF	TGTGCCTGGAGACTAGCGGAACTGTCCTACAATGATCAGTTTTTC
few	-	TRBV12-3/TRBV12-4	TRBJ1-1	CDSSSTGDTEAFF	TGTGACAGCAGTTCCACGGGGGACACTGAAGCTTTCTTT
many	-	TRBV20-1	TRBJ1-4	CSARISGGEKLFF	TGCAGTGCTAGAATATCCGGGGGAGAAAAACTGTTTTTT
medium-sized	TRBD1	TRBV6-2/TRBV6-3	TRBJ2-5	CASSSGTAPETQYF	TGTGCCAGCAGCTCCGGGACAGCCCCCGAGACCCAGTACTTC
-	-	TRBV11-2	TRBJ2-2	CDSNAECGELFF	TGTGACAGCAACGCGGAGTGCGGGGAGCTGTTTTTT
-	-	TRBV10-3	TRBJ2-1	CASSRTMAASAYNEQFF	TGTGCCAGCAGTCGGACCATGGCGGCTAGCGCCTACAATGAGCAGTTCTTC
-	TRBD2	TRBV7-8	TRBJ2-7	CASNSRLAGSTEQYF	TGTGCCAGCAACTCACGACTAGCGGGATCTACCGAGCAGTACTTC
-	-	TRBV29-1	TRBJ1-5	CSVGGQPHQSQDTQHF	TGCAGCGTTGGGGGGCAGCCTCACCAATCACAAGATACGCAGCATTTT
-	TRBD2	TRBV11-2	TRBJ2-1	CARRATSGRAGNEQFF	TGTGCCAGGAGGGCAACTAGCGGGAGGGCCGGCAATGAGCAGTTCTTC
once	-	TRBV28	TRBJ2-7	CASSSPGNRNDEQYF	TGTGCCAGCAGCTCTCCCGGGAACAGAAACGACGAGCAGTACTTC
-	TRBD2	TRBV20-1	TRBJ2-5	CSARPTSGIETQYF	TGCAGTGCTAGGCCTACTAGCGGCATAGAGACCCAGTACTTC
-	-	TRBV9	TRBJ1-1	CASSVAHSSTEAFF	TGTGCCAGCAGTGTAGCCCACTCGAGCACTGAAGCTTTCTTT
-	-	TRBV6-2/TRBV6-3	TRBJ2-5	CASSYDGLGKTQYF	TGTGCCAGCAGTTACGACGGCCTGGGAAAGACGCAGTACTTC
-	-	TRBV14	TRBJ1-3	CASSGVGASGNNIYF	TGCGCCAGCAGTGGGGTTGGGGCCTCTGGAAACAACATATATTTT
-	-	TRBV29-1	TRBJ2-5	CSVEIGRGVRETQYF	TGTAGCGTTGAAATCGGAAGGGGAGTGAGGGAGACCCAATACTTC
-	-	TRBV4-1	TRBJ2-2	CASSQDPGATWELFF	TGCGCCAGCAGTCAAGATCCAGGGGCGACCTGGGAGCTGTTTTTC
-	-	TRBV5-4	TRBJ2-3	CTSSVDRHPQPTDMQYF	TGTACCAGCAGCGTAGACCGACACCCTCAACCCACAGATATGCAGTATTTT
-	-	TRBV29-1	TRBJ1-1	CSVKTRRTEAFF	TGCAGCGTCAAGACACGGAGGACTGAAGCTTTCTTT
-	-	TRBV11-3	TRBJ1-6	CASRSKWRYNSPLHF	TGTGCCAGCAGGTCTAAGTGGAGGTATAATTCACCCCTCCACTTT
-	TRBD2	TRBV12-3/TRBV12-4	TRBJ2-3	CASSLRTWTSPGVMMNMQYF	TGTGCCAGCAGTTTACGGACTTGGACTAGCCCGGGAGTTATGATGAATATGCAGTATTTT